This is a list of T cell receptor beta chains from one sample in a study of T cells in Graves' hyperthyroidism and ophthalmopathy. TCRdb reprocessed the multiplex PCR reads with MiXCR, giving one entry per CDR3 protein. Among 600,000 to 850,000 distinct CDR3 sequences, over 15% were seen once, and the ten largest hold approximately 15%. The specimen sequenced was blood. The receptors come from a woman between 45 and 60 years old with Graves' hyperthyroidism that later progressed to Graves' ophthalmopathy. Both conserved end residues are part of each CDR3. A D gene is named only where the DNA matches it firmly. The listing skips clone size in some rows; elsewhere it reads once, few, many or a size class.

v_gene	abundance	d_gene	j_gene	CDR3aa	CDR3nt
TRBV6-1	many	TRBD2	TRBJ2-3	CASRPSGDPTDTQYF	TGTGCCAGCAGACCCAGCGGGGATCCCACAGATACGCAGTATTTT
TRBV18	many	NA	TRBJ2-7	CASSPPGRGLGEQYF	TGTGCCAGCTCACCACCGGGGCGGGGACTCGGCGAGCAGTACTTC
TRBV9	NA	TRBD1	TRBJ1-4	CASSQGTGGSEKLFF	TGTGCCAGCAGCCAGGGGACAGGGGGGTCCGAAAAACTGTTTTTT
TRBV6-1	many	NA	TRBJ2-7	CASSALPDSPYEQYF	TGTGCCAGCAGTGCCCTCCCGGACAGCCCCTACGAGCAGTACTTC
TRBV10-1	NA	TRBD2	TRBJ2-1	CASSEGVTSGVTQFF	TGCGCCAGCAGTGAGGGGGTGACTAGCGGGGTGACGCAGTTCTTC
TRBV3-1	few	NA	TRBJ1-5	CASSQDQGSGNQPQHF	TGTGCCAGCAGCCAAGATCAGGGTTCCGGCAATCAGCCCCAGCATTTT
TRBV10-3	many	TRBD2	TRBJ2-3	CAISESAGGSTDTQYF	TGTGCCATCAGTGAGTCGGCGGGGGGGAGCACAGATACGCAGTATTTT
TRBV29-1	NA	TRBD1	TRBJ2-1	CSVPGQVFYNEQFF	TGCAGCGTACCCGGACAGGTTTTTTACAATGAGCAGTTCTTC
TRBV7-7	few	NA	TRBJ2-2	CASSLTAGRNTGELFF	TGTGCTAGCAGCTTGACGGCAGGAAGGAACACCGGGGAGCTGTTTTTT
TRBV4-2	NA	TRBD1	TRBJ1-6	CASSRGQTNSPLHF	TGTGCCAGCAGCCGGGGACAGACTAATTCACCCCTCCACTTT
TRBV5-1	many	NA	TRBJ2-7	CASSEPGRQTTVQYF	TGCGCCAGCAGCGAACCGGGACGCCAGACGACAGTGCAGTACTTC
TRBV6-1	NA	NA	TRBJ1-3	CASSGRGPSGNTIYF	TGTGCCAGCAGTGGAAGGGGCCCCTCTGGAAACACCATATATTTT
TRBV18	many	NA	TRBJ1-2	CASSTQGINYGYTF	TGTGCCAGCTCCACCCAGGGAATAAACTATGGCTACACCTTC
TRBV3-1	many	NA	TRBJ1-5	CASSRGRFNQPQHF	TGTGCCAGCAGCCGGGGGCGATTTAATCAGCCCCAGCATTTT
TRBV7-7	few	TRBD1	TRBJ2-5	CASSLGGQGQETQYF	TGTGCTAGCAGCTTAGGAGGACAGGGGCAAGAGACCCAGTACTTC
TRBV12-3/TRBV12-4	few	NA	TRBJ1-5	CASGLGQPQHF	TGTGCCAGCGGACTGGGTCAGCCCCAGCATTTT
TRBV7-9	NA	TRBD2	TRBJ2-3	CASRPIAGGPDTQYF	TGTGCCAGCAGGCCCATAGCGGGGGGGCCGGATACGCAGTATTTT
TRBV7-9	NA	NA	TRBJ2-2	CASSLADGVKAGELFF	TGTGCCAGCAGCTTAGCAGACGGCGTGAAAGCCGGGGAGCTGTTTTTT
TRBV6-1	few	NA	TRBJ2-2	CASSEEKGAAGELFF	TGTGCCAGCAGTGAAGAAAAAGGGGCGGCCGGGGAGCTGTTTTTT
TRBV20-1	NA	TRBD1	TRBJ1-6	CSARDGGQVSSPLHF	TGCAGTGCTAGAGATGGGGGACAGGTTTCTTCACCCCTCCACTTT
TRBV9	many	NA	TRBJ1-1	CASSPVSGTEAFF	TGTGCCAGCAGCCCCGTGTCAGGGACTGAAGCTTTCTTT
TRBV4-2	few	TRBD2	TRBJ2-1	CASSQDPGRGTSGGAEQFF	TGTGCCAGCAGCCAAGATCCCGGGCGGGGTACTAGCGGGGGAGCTGAGCAGTTCTTC
TRBV11-2	NA	NA	TRBJ1-4	CASNKGGGSEKLFF	TGTGCCAGCAACAAAGGTGGGGGGAGTGAAAAACTGTTTTTT
TRBV5-1	NA	TRBD1	TRBJ2-2	CASGGDIGQGVGNTGELFF	TGCGCCAGCGGCGGGGACATCGGACAGGGGGTAGGGAACACCGGGGAGCTGTTTTTT
TRBV2	NA	NA	TRBJ1-5	CASSEPSARGPQHF	TGTGCCAGCAGTGAACCTTCGGCGCGGGGGCCCCAGCATTTT
TRBV29-1	few	NA	TRBJ1-5	CSVEQGINQPQHF	TGCAGCGTTGAACAAGGAATTAATCAGCCCCAGCATTTT
TRBV15	NA	TRBD2	TRBJ2-2	CATSGFGLAGGANTGELFF	TGTGCCACCAGCGGATTCGGACTAGCGGGGGGCGCGAACACCGGGGAGCTGTTTTTT
TRBV29-1	few	NA	TRBJ2-5	CSAGGGYF	TGCAGCGCCGGAGGCGGGTACTTC
TRBV7-2	few	TRBD1	TRBJ1-4	CASSLFQGAFEKLFF	TGTGCCAGCAGCTTATTCCAGGGGGCTTTTGAAAAACTGTTTTTT
TRBV18	few	NA	TRBJ2-1	CASSTRGASYNEQFF	TGTGCCAGCTCGACACGCGGAGCCTCCTACAATGAGCAGTTCTTC
TRBV6-1	NA	NA	TRBJ2-1	CASSEAAGLSYNEQFF	TGTGCCAGCAGTGAAGCGGCGGGCTTGTCCTACAATGAGCAGTTCTTC
TRBV27	many	NA	TRBJ2-7	CASSPGLSYSYEQYF	TGTGCCAGCAGTCCGGGACTCTCGTACTCCTACGAGCAGTACTTC
TRBV20-1	many	TRBD1	TRBJ2-7	CSARPGQPTIYEQYF	TGCAGTGCTCGACCGGGACAGCCCACTATCTACGAGCAGTACTTC
TRBV5-8	NA	NA	TRBJ1-2	CASSPLKPLGATEGYTF	TGTGCCAGCAGCCCACTGAAGCCCCTGGGGGCCACGGAAGGCTACACCTTC
TRBV30	NA	NA	TRBJ2-3	CAWSGPGGPTDTQYF	TGTGCCTGGAGTGGACCCGGGGGGCCCACAGATACGCAGTATTTT
TRBV5-1	many	NA	TRBJ2-7	CASSLQGHYSYEQYF	TGCGCCAGCAGCTTGCAGGGGCACTACTCCTACGAGCAGTACTTC
TRBV20-1	NA	TRBD2	TRBJ2-1	CSAGAWRGDPYNEQFF	TGCAGTGCTGGGGCTTGGCGGGGGGATCCCTACAATGAGCAGTTCTTC
TRBV4-1	few	NA	TRBJ2-4	CASSQGGSGWNIQYF	TGCGCCAGCAGCCAAGGAGGATCGGGGTGGAACATTCAGTACTTC
TRBV27	many	NA	TRBJ1-2	CASRPEIGPYGYTF	TGTGCCAGCAGGCCCGAGATAGGCCCCTATGGCTACACCTTC
TRBV14	few	NA	TRBJ1-2	CASSHYAHGQSNYGYTF	TGTGCCAGCAGCCATTACGCCCACGGGCAGTCTAACTATGGCTACACCTTC
TRBV7-7	few	NA	TRBJ2-1	CASSQEQGGWNEQFF	TGTGCTAGCAGTCAGGAACAGGGAGGTTGGAATGAGCAGTTCTTC
TRBV6-1	NA	NA	TRBJ2-7	CASRRESDSSYEQYF	TGTGCCAGCCGTAGGGAGTCGGATAGCTCCTACGAGCAGTACTTC
TRBV20-1	few	TRBD2	TRBJ2-5	CSAPRTSGGAFQETQYF	TGCAGTGCGCCTAGGACTAGCGGGGGGGCATTTCAAGAGACCCAGTACTTC
TRBV6-1	many	NA	TRBJ1-5	CASSEPTGKGNQPQHF	TGTGCCAGCAGTGAACCCACAGGGAAGGGCAATCAGCCCCAGCATTTT
TRBV10-3	NA	NA	TRBJ1-4	CAISVNGGGEKLFF	TGTGCCATCAGTGTGAATGGAGGGGGTGAAAAACTGTTTTTT
TRBV9	NA	NA	TRBJ1-2	CASSDPSGTEAYGYTF	TGTGCCAGCAGCGACCCCTCCGGGACGGAGGCCTATGGCTACACCTTC
TRBV11-2	few	NA	TRBJ2-4	CASSLVHRGGKNIQYF	TGTGCCAGCAGCTTAGTCCACAGGGGGGGCAAAAACATTCAGTACTTC
TRBV11-2	many	NA	TRBJ2-1	CASTRDHSYNEQFF	TGTGCCAGCACCAGGGACCACTCCTACAATGAGCAGTTCTTC
TRBV5-1	NA	NA	TRBJ2-5	CASPFGRVQETQYF	TGCGCCAGCCCCTTTGGCCGCGTCCAGGAGACCCAGTACTTC
TRBV5-5	many	NA	TRBJ2-7	CASSLGQINYEQYF	TGTGCCAGCAGCTTGGGCCAGATTAACTACGAGCAGTACTTC
TRBV9	few	NA	TRBJ2-5	CASSVGDVGQETQYF	TGTGCCAGCAGCGTAGGGGACGTCGGGCAAGAGACCCAGTACTTC
TRBV30	NA	NA	TRBJ2-3	CAWSEGLSSTDTQYF	TGTGCCTGGAGTGAGGGACTTTCCAGCACAGATACGCAGTATTTT
TRBV3-1	few	NA	TRBJ1-3	CASSQVYRFHKSGNTIYF	TGTGCCAGCAGCCAAGTATATCGTTTTCATAAGTCTGGAAACACCATATATTTT
TRBV5-1	many	NA	TRBJ2-3	CASSLVGTGDTQYF	TGCGCCAGCAGCTTGGTGGGGACGGGAGATACGCAGTATTTT
TRBV12-3/TRBV12-4	NA	NA	TRBJ1-4	CASSFSGISTNEKLFF	TGTGCCAGCAGTTTCTCGGGGATTTCAACTAATGAAAAACTGTTTTTT
TRBV6-1	NA	NA	TRBJ1-6	CASSEAPGSSYNSPLHF	TGTGCCAGCAGTGAAGCGCCAGGGAGCTCCTATAATTCACCCCTCCACTTT
TRBV11-2	many	TRBD1	TRBJ1-5	CASSSRTGNQPQHF	TGTGCCAGCAGTTCCCGGACAGGGAATCAGCCCCAGCATTTT